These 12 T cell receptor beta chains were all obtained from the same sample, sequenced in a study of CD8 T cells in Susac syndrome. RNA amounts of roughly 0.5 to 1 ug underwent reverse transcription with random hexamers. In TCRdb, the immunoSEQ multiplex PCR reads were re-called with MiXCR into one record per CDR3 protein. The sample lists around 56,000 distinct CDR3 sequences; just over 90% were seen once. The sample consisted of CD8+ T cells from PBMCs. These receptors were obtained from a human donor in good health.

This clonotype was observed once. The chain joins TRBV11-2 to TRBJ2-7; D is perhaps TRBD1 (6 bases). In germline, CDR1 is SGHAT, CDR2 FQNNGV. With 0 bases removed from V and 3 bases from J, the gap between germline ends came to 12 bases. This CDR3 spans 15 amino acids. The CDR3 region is CASSLEYGTNYEQYF. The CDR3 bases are TGTGCCAGCAGCTTAGAATATGGGACAAACTACGAGCAGTACTTC. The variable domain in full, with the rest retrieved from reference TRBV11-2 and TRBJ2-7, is EAGVAQSPRYKIIEKRQSVAFWCNPISGHATLYWYQQILGQGPKLLIQFQNNGVVDDSQLPKDRFSAERLKGVDSTLKIQPAKLEDSAVYLCASSLEYGTNYEQYFGPGTRLTVT.

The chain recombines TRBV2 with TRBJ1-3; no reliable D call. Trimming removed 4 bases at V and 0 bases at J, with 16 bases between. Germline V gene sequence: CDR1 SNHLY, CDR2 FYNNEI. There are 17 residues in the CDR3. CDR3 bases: TGTGCCAGCAGTGCGGACCCCGGACGGGTCTCTGGAAACACCATATATTTT. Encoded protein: CASSADPGRVSGNTIYF.

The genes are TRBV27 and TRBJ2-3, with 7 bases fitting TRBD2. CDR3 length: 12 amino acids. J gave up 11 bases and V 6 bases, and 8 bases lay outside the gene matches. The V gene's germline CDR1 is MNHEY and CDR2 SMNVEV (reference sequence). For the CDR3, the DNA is TGTGCCAGCAGCTCTGGGGGAGGGGAGCAGTATTTT. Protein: CASSSGGGEQYF.

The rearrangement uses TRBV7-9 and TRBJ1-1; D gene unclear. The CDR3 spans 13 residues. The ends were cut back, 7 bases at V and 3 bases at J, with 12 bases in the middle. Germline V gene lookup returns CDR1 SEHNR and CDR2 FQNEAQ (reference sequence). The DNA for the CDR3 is TGTGCCAGCAACATTGCCGGGGACACTGAAGCTTTCTTT. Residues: CASNIAGDTEAFF.

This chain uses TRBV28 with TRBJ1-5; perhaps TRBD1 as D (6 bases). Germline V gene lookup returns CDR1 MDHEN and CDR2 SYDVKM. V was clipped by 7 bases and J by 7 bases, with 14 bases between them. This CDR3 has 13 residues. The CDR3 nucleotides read TGTGCCAGCAACTTAGGGGGAAACCAGCCCCAGCATTTT. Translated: CASNLGGNQPQHF.

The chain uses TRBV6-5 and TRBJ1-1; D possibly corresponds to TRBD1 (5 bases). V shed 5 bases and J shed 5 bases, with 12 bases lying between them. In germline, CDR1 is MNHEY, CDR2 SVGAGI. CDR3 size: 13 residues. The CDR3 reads CASSPGPLTEAFF. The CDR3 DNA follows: TGTGCCAGCAGTCCGGGACCCCTGACTGAAGCTTTCTTT.

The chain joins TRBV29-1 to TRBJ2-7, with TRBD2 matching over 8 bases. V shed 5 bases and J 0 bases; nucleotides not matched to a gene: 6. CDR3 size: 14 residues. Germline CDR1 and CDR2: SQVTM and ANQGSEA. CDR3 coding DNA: TGCAGCGTTCATCCCGGGACTAGCTCCTACGAGCAGTACTTC. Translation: CSVHPGTSSYEQYF.

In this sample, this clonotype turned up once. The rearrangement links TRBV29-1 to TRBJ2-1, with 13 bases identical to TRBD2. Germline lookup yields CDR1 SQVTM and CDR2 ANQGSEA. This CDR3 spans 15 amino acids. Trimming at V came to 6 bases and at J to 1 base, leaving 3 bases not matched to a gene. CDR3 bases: TGCAGCGTCGGACTAGCGGGGGTATCCTACAATGAGCAGTTCTTC. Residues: CSVGLAGVSYNEQFF.

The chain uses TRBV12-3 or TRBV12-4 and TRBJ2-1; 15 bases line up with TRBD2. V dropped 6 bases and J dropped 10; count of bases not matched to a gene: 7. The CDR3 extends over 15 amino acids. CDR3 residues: CASSGLAGGPWEQFF. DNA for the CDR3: TGTGCCAGCAGCGGACTAGCGGGGGGGCCTTGGGAGCAGTTCTTC.

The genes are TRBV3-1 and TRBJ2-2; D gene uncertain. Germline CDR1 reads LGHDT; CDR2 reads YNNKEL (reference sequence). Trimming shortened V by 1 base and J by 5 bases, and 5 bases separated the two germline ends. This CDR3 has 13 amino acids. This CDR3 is CASSQVATGELFF. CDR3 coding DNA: TGTGCCAGCAGCCAAGTGGCTACCGGGGAGCTGTTTTTT. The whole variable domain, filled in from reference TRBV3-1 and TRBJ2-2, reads DTAVSQTPKYLVTQMGNDKSIKCEQNLGHDTMYWYKQDSKKFLKIMFSYNNKELIINETVPNRFSPKSPDKAHLNLHINSLELGDSAVYFCASSQVATGELFFGEGSRLTVL.

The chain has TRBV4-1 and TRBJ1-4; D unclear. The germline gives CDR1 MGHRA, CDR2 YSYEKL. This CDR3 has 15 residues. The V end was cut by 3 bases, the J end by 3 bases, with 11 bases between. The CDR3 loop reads CASSQTGSANEKLFF. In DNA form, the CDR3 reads TGCGCCAGCAGCCAGACCGGGTCGGCTAATGAAAAACTGTTTTTT.

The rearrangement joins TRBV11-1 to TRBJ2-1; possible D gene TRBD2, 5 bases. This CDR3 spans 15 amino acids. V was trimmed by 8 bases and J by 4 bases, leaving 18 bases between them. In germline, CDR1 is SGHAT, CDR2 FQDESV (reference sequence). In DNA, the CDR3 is TGTGCCAGCGCCAGCGCAGCGGAAGGGTACAATGAGCAGTTCTTC. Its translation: CASASAAEGYNEQFF.